The 10 T cell receptor beta chains below come from one sample, sequenced in a study of blood T cell repertoires in COVID-19. Generated by immunoSEQ multiplex PCR, the TCRdb table keeps only in-frame clones and is missing some. The sample lists 160,000 or so clones; about four fifths were seen once. Material for sequencing was peripheral blood. Receptors originate from a man in his 60s with acute or convalescent COVID-19.

The chain is built from TRBV18 and TRBJ2-1; perhaps TRBD1 as D (5 bases). The ends were cut back, 3 bases at V and 6 bases at J, with 15 bases in the middle. The CDR3 length is 15 residues. CDR1 and CDR2 (germline): KGHSH, LQKENI. CDR3 sequence: CASSPTAQVLNEQFF. The CDR3 DNA reads as TGTGCCAGCTCACCCACCGCACAGGTCCTCAATGAGCAGTTCTTC. The whole variable domain, filled in from reference TRBV18 and TRBJ2-1, reads NAGVMQNPRHLVRRRGQEARLRCSPMKGHSHVYWYRQLPEEGLKFMVYLQKENIIDESGMPKERFSAEFPKEGPSILRIQQVVRGDSAAYFCASSPTAQVLNEQFFGPGTRLTVL.

In this sample, this clone turned up a few times. This chain connects TRBV28 to TRBJ1-5; D remains ambiguous. The CDR3 extends over 13 amino acids. Germline V gene sequence: CDR1 MDHEN, CDR2 SYDVKM. Trimming left V 3 bases short and J 7 bases short, with 10 bases between. This CDR3 reads CASSFPSGQPQHF. CDR3 DNA sequence: TGTGCCAGCAGTTTCCCCTCAGGACAGCCCCAGCATTTT.

V and J are TRBV6-6 and TRBJ2-7, with D perhaps TRBD1 (6 bases). Germline loops: CDR1 MNHNY, CDR2 SVGAGI (reference sequence). The CDR3 is 18 amino acids. V was shortened by 5 bases and J by 0 bases, with 23 bases between the two germline ends. In DNA form, the CDR3 reads TGTGCCAGCAGTCCTCTCCTGGGACAAAACCTTCTCTCCTACGAGCAGTACTTC. This translates into CASSPLLGQNLLSYEQYF.

The V and J genes are TRBV4-3 and TRBJ2-1, with 14 bases identical to TRBD2. From germline, CDR1 is LGHNA and CDR2 YSLEER. The CDR3 covers 16 residues. The J segment lost 4 bases and the V segment lost 1 base, leaving 0 bases of the junction unmatched. CDR3: CASSQGLAGGYNEQFF. The CDR3 DNA reads TGCGCCAGCAGCCAAGGACTAGCGGGGGGGTACAATGAGCAGTTCTTC.

This chain links TRBV2 with TRBJ2-5; 11 nucleotides line up with TRBD1. The CDR3 covers 16 residues. The V and J ends lost 2 bases and 7 bases, in that order; junction bases with no gene match: 9. CDR1 and CDR2 (germline): SNHLY, FYNNEI. CDR3 sequence (DNA): TGTGCCAGCAGTGAAACCCCGGGACAGGGGGGAGGGACCCAGTACTTC. This encodes CASSETPGQGGGTQYF.

This clone was observed once. This sequence joins TRBV5-1 and TRBJ1-1; 8 positions agree with TRBD1. Per the germline V gene, CDR1 is SGHRS and CDR2 is YFSETQ. V lost 4 bases, J lost 1 base, and 6 bases stayed unmatched. This CDR3 is 15 amino acids long. The CDR3 bases are TGCGCCAGCAGCATACTGACAGGGGCGAACACTGAAGCTTTCTTT. As protein: CASSILTGANTEAFF.

The chain employs TRBV6-5 and TRBJ2-2; perhaps TRBD2 as D (6 bases). CDR1 and CDR2 from the germline V gene are MNHEY and SVGAGI. The CDR3 is 15 residues long. Deletions cut 7 bases from V and 4 bases from J, with 16 bases between. The CDR3 here is CASTLGGAGTGELFF. The CDR3 nucleotides are TGTGCCAGCACCTTAGGAGGGGCTGGCACCGGGGAGCTGTTTTTT.

The genes are TRBV7-6 and TRBJ2-1; 9 nucleotides match TRBD1. CDR1 and CDR2 (germline): SGHVS, FNYEAQ. With V trimmed by 4 bases and J by 10 bases, 8 bases remained unmatched. CDR3 length: 14 amino acids. The CDR3 sequence is CASSYSGTGKEQFF. CDR3 DNA: TGTGCCAGCAGCTACTCCGGGACAGGGAAAGAGCAGTTCTTC.

This chain uses TRBV5-4 with TRBJ1-2; D perhaps matches TRBD1 (5 bases). V lost 2 bases and J 11 bases, leaving 19 bases between the germline ends. The CDR3 totals 14 residues. The germline V gene has CDR1 SGHNT and CDR2 YYREEE (reference sequence). The CDR3 protein is CASSLVGQGRAYTF. DNA for the CDR3: TGTGCCAGCAGCTTAGTGGGGCAGGGAAGAGCGTACACCTTC. Together with reference TRBV5-4 and TRBJ1-2, the CDR3 gives the full variable domain: ETGVTQSPTHLIKTRGQQVTLRCSSQSGHNTVSWYQQALGQGPQFIFQYYREEENGRGNFPPRFSGLQFPNYSSELNVNALELDDSALYLCASSLVGQGRAYTFGSGTRLTVV.

This clone was observed a few times. The rearrangement links TRBV29-1 to TRBJ2-1; 8 bases are a match to TRBD2. Germline values: CDR1 SQVTM, CDR2 ANQGSEA. The CDR3 extends over 15 amino acids. With 4 bases clipped from V and 8 bases from J, the junction kept 13 bases outside the gene matches. CDR3 DNA sequence: TGCAGCGTTGCCAAAGGCAGCGGGGGAGGTTATGAGCAGTTCTTC. Protein: CSVAKGSGGGYEQFF.